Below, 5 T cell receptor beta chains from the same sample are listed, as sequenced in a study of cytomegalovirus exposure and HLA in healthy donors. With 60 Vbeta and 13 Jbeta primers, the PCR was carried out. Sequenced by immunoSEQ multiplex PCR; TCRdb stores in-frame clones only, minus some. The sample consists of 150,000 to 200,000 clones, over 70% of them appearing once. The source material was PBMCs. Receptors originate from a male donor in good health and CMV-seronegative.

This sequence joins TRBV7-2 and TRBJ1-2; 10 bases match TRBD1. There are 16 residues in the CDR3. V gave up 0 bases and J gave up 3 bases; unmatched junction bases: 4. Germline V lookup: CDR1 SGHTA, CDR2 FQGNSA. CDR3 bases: TGTGCCAGCAGCTTAGCCCCGACAGGGGGCCACTATGGCTACACCTTC. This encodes CASSLAPTGGHYGYTF.

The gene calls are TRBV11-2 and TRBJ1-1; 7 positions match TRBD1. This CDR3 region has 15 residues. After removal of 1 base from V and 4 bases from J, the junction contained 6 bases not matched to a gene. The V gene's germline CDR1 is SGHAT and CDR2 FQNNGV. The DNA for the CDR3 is TGTGCCAGCAGCTTAGTCAGGGGGATAGGCACTGAAGCTTTCTTT. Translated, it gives CASSLVRGIGTEAFF.

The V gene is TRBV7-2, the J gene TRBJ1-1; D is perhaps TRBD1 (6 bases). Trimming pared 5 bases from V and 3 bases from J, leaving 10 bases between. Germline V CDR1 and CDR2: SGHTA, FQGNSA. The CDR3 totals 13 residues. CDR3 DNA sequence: TGTGCCAGCAGCCTACAGGGATACACTGAAGCTTTCTTT. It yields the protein CASSLQGYTEAFF.

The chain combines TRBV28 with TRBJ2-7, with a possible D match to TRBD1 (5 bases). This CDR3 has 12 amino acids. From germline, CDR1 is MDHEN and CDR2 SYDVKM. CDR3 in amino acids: CAAQGYSYEQYF. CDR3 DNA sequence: TGTGCGGCGCAGGGTTACTCCTACGAGCAGTACTTC.

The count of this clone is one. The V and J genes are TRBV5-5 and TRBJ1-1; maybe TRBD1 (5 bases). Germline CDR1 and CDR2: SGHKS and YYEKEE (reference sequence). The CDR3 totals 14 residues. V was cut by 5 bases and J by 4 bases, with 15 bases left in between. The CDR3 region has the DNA TGTGCCAGCAGACCCACAGGCGTTACCACTGAAGCTTTCTTT. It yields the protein CASRPTGVTTEAFF.